This TCR beta chain was found in a study of blood T cell repertoires in COVID-19. The V end was cut by 6 bases, the J end by 3 bases, with 16 bases between. Germline assignment: CDR1 SGHNT and CDR2 YENEEA. CDR3 length equals 15 residues. Authors' data handling: Amplification of reference gene primers was used by the study to estimate nucleated cell counts. Data came from immunoSEQ multiplex PCR; TCRdb stores just in-frame clones and leaves some out. The V and J calls and the clone size are those of that table, but D and trimming were determined from the DNA. This table has approximately 500,000 clones, roughly 90% appearing once.

Sequencing was carried out using PBMCs or T cells enriched from blood (not recorded which). The chain recombines TRBV11-3 with TRBJ2-3, with TRBD2 as a possible D gene (5 bases). This TCR derives from a woman aged 40 to 50 who had recovered from COVID-19. DNA of the CDR3: TGTGCCAGCAGTCTGTTTCGGGGTCAAACAGATACGCAGTATTTT. Translation: CASSLFRGQTDTQYF.